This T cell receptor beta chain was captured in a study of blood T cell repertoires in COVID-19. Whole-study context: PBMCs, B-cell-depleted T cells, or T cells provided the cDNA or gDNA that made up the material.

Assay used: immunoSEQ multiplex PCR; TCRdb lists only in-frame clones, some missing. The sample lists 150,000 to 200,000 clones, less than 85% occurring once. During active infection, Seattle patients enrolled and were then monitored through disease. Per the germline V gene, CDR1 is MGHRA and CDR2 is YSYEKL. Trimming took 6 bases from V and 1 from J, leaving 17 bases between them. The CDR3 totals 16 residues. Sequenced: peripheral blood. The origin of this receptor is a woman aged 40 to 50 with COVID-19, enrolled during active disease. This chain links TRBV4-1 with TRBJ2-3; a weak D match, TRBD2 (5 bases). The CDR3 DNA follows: TGCGCCAGCAGGAGGGCAAGTCAAGCTGGCACAGATACGCAGTATTTT. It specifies CASRRASQAGTDTQYF.